These 23 T cell receptor beta chains were sequenced from one sample in a study of CD4 and CD8 cells across lung adenocarcinoma regions. From the PCR reads, TCRdb called clonotypes with MiXCR, one entry per CDR3 protein. The data show approximately 4,200 distinct CDR3 sequences, under 80% seen once. Sequenced: CD4+ T cells from the center of a lung tumor. The source is a male donor with lung adenocarcinoma. The CD4 and CD8 labels of this study may be unreliable.

The chain couples TRBV12-3 or TRBV12-4 to TRBJ2-1; tentatively, D is TRBD1 (6 bases). TRBJ2-7 matches the DNA end more closely, so the J call is doubtful. The CDR3 sequence is 15 residues long. This chain's CDR3 is CASSLSSQGSYEQYF. The CDR3 coding sequence is TGTGCCAGCAGTTTATCATCCCAGGGGTCCTACGAGCAGTACTTC.

By sample fraction, this clonotype is large. J is TRBJ2-1 and V is TRBV6-1; D is uncertain. CDR1 and CDR2 (germline): MNHNS, SASEGT. CDR3 size: 15 residues. V lost 2 bases, J lost 2 bases, and 10 bases lay in between. The CDR3 sequence: CASSELQDPYNEQFF. CDR3 nucleotide sequence: TGTGCCAGCAGTGAACTCCAGGATCCCTACAATGAGCAGTTCTTC.

This clonotype was detected once. For the CDR3, the DNA is TGTGCCAGCAGCGCTTCCCCAGGCTCCTACAATGAGCAGTTCTTC. Translated, it gives CASSASPGSYNEQFF. This chain uses TRBV9 with TRBJ2-1; unclear D gene. CDR1 is SGDLS and CDR2 is YYNGEE in the germline V gene. This CDR3 contains 15 residues. Trimming took 3 bases from V and 0 from J, leaving 10 bases between them.

The genes are TRBV7-3 and TRBJ2-5; 8 bases match TRBD2. With V trimmed by 5 bases and J by 5 bases, 10 bases remained unmatched. Germline CDR1 reads SGHTA; CDR2 reads FQGTGA. There are 15 residues in the CDR3. The CDR3 nucleotides read TGTGCCAGCAGCCACCAGCGGGGGCCGGGGGAGACCCAGTACTTC. Protein sequence: CASSHQRGPGETQYF.

The rearrangement uses TRBV10-1 and TRBJ1-1; possibly TRBD1 for D (5 bases). The V end was cut by 6 bases, the J end by 5 bases, with 13 bases between. This CDR3 is 13 amino acids long. Germline CDR1 is WNHNN and CDR2 is SYGVQD (reference sequence). The DNA for the CDR3 is TGCGCCAGCAGGGAGGCAGGGAATACTGAAGCTTTCTTT. Protein: CASREAGNTEAFF.

Comments on this clonotype: This CDR3 is missing its conserved last phenylalanine or tryptophan, likely due to a read error. The DNA is left out, because the CDR3 cannot be placed on it with certainty; the CDR3 is given as TCRdb lists it. The J gene is TRBJ1-3, the V gene TRBV20-1. The CDR3 spans 8 amino acids, including both terminal residues. Germline V gives CDR1 DFQATT, CDR2 SNEGSKA (reference sequence). The CDR3 reads CSATPRLA.

The gene calls are TRBV6-1 and TRBJ2-2; D ambiguous. The CDR3 is 14 residues long. CDR1 is MNHNS, CDR2 SASEGT, per germline. V lost 7 bases, J lost 6 bases, and 15 bases lay in between. The CDR3 here is CASTRSRRPGELFF. CDR3 in DNA: TGTGCCAGCACAAGGAGCAGACGGCCCGGGGAGCTGTTTTTT.

The chain links TRBV27 to TRBJ2-3; D is perhaps TRBD1 (6 bases). The DNA end lines up better with TRBJ2-7; the J call may be wrong. The CDR3 has 14 amino acids. Germline CDR1 reads MNHEY; CDR2 reads SMNVEV (reference sequence). CDR3 region: CAGSGGCYQETQYF. The CDR3 DNA reads TGTGCGGGCAGTGGGGGCTGTTACCAAGAGACGCAGTACTTC.

The chain employs TRBV7-8 and TRBJ2-5, with TRBD1 identical over 7 bases. The J call is doubtful: the DNA matches TRBJ2-7 better. This CDR3 has 16 residues. The germline gives CDR1 SGHVS, CDR2 FQNEAQ. CDR3 sequence reads: CASSSTGTARNYEQYF. CDR3 nucleotides: TGTGCCAGCAGCTCCACCGGGACAGCGAGGAACTACGAGCAGTACTTC.

By share of the sample, this clonotype is medium-sized. The rearrangement joins TRBV6-1 to TRBJ1-1, with unresolved D. The CDR3 consists of 13 residues. CDR1 and CDR2 from the germline V gene are MNHNS and SASEGT. V was pared by 4 bases and J by 5 bases, with 11 bases between. CDR3 loop: CASSGRSGTEAFF. The DNA for the CDR3 is TGTGCCAGCAGTGGACGGTCGGGGACTGAAGCTTTCTTT.

There are a few counts of this clonotype. The chain has TRBV6-5 and TRBJ2-3; the D is unclear. CDR3 length: 15 amino acids. The germline V gene encodes CDR1 MNHEY and CDR2 SVGAGI. V shed 7 bases and J shed 0 bases, with 14 bases lying between them. The CDR3 loop is CASTLTPGSTDTQYF. The DNA of the CDR3 is TGTGCCAGCACTTTGACCCCCGGGAGCACAGATACGCAGTATTTT.

The CDR3 protein is CASRYGQAKNTGELFF. The CDR3 region has the DNA TGTGCCAGCAGGTACGGACAGGCGAAGAACACCGGGGAGCTGTTTTTT. V and J are TRBV6-6 and TRBJ2-2; 7 bases align to TRBD1. This CDR3 comprises 16 residues. With V trimmed by 6 bases and J by 1 base, 8 bases remained unmatched. Germline CDR1 is MNHNY and CDR2 is SVGAGI (reference sequence).

The sample holds a few counts of this clonotype. The chain combines TRBV6-1 with TRBJ1-2; TRBD1 aligns across 7 bases. CDR1 and CDR2 (germline): MNHNS, SASEGT. CDR3 size: 13 residues. V lost 6 bases and J lost 6; bases outside the gene matches: 7. DNA for the CDR3: TGTGCCAGCAGAACGACAGGGATAAATGGCTACACCTTC. It translates to CASRTTGINGYTF.

This clonotype was counted a single time. The chain links TRBV11-3 to TRBJ2-5; D possibly corresponds to TRBD2 (6 bases). V lost 4 bases, J lost 11 bases, and 23 bases lay in between. Germline V gene lookup returns CDR1 SGHNT and CDR2 YENEEA. The CDR3 contains 15 residues. CDR3 amino acids: CASSSRPGVKDTQYF. The CDR3 DNA sequence: TGTGCCAGCAGCTCGCGACCGGGAGTCAAAGATACGCAGTACTTC. The full variable domain, rest sourced from reference TRBV11-3 and TRBJ2-5, is EAGVVQSPRYKIIEKKQPVAFWCNPISGHNTLYWYLQNLGQGPELLIRYENEEAVDDSQLPKDRFSAERLKGVDSTLKIQPAELGDSAVYLCASSSRPGVKDTQYFGPGTRLLVL.

This clonotype has only one observation. The V call is TRBV12-3 or TRBV12-4, the J call TRBJ2-1; 11 bases map to TRBD2. The DNA end favors TRBJ2-7, so the J call may be wrong. The CDR3 extends over 17 amino acids. The CDR3 DNA sequence: TGTGCCAGCAAGCTGGGACTAGCGGCAAGCTCCTACAATGAGCAGTACTTC. Protein sequence: CASKLGLAASSYNEQYF.

The V gene is TRBV12-3 or TRBV12-4, the J gene TRBJ2-4; either TRBD1 or TRBD2 may fit D (5 bases each). This CDR3 is 13 amino acids long. The CDR3: CVTGLGVKNIQYF. As DNA, the CDR3 is TGTGTCACGGGGCTGGGAGTCAAAAACATTCAGTACTTC.

This chain uses TRBV6-1 with TRBJ2-5; D remains unclear. CDR3 length: 15 residues. Germline V gives CDR1 MNHNS, CDR2 SASEGT. V was pared by 2 bases and J by 11 bases, with 21 bases between. The CDR3 loop reads CASSERHGLMVAQYF. CDR3 DNA: TGTGCCAGCAGTGAAAGGCACGGCCTCATGGTCGCGCAGTACTTC.

The chain is built from TRBV6-1 and TRBJ2-4, with TRBD2 identical over 8 bases. The closer fit of TRBJ2-5 to the DNA end suggests the J call may be wrong. The V gene's germline CDR1 is MNHNS and CDR2 SASEGT. CDR3 length equals 17 residues. The CDR3 loop reads CASSEGTGGLDQETQYF. In nucleotides, the CDR3 is TGTGCCAGCAGCGAGGGGACTGGGGGACTAGACCAAGAGACCCAGTACTTC.

This clonotype was seen only once. One junction end disagrees with the germline gene, perhaps due to a read error. This rearrangement joins TRBV7-8 to TRBJ2-5; the D is unclear. This CDR3 is 12 amino acids long. The germline V gene has CDR1 SGHVS and CDR2 FQNEAQ. CDR3 residues: CASSLELAFLFF. In nucleotides, the CDR3 is TGTGCCAGCAGCTTAGAGTTGGCGTTTCTGTTCTTC.

The chain is built from TRBV6-1 and TRBJ1-2, with D unclear. Germline values: CDR1 MNHNS, CDR2 SASEGT. The ends were cut back, 0 bases at V and 1 base at J, with 9 bases in the middle. This CDR3 is 15 amino acids long. The CDR3 loop reads CASSEALVLNYGYTF. The CDR3 DNA reads as TGTGCCAGCAGTGAAGCGTTGGTCCTTAACTATGGCTACACCTTC.

As to this clonotype: The junction departs from germline at one end; a sequencing error may be responsible. This chain uses TRBV24-1 with TRBJ2-3; 10 bases match TRBD2. CDR3 length: 19 amino acids. Germline loops: CDR1 KGHDR, CDR2 SFDVKD. The CDR3 here is CATSDPLGSSGGSTETQYF. The CDR3 DNA reads as TGTGCCACCAGTGACCCCCTGGGGTCTAGCGGGGGTAGCACAGAGACGCAGTATTTT.

The V gene is TRBV6-5, the J gene TRBJ2-5; 7 bases fit TRBD1. V was pared by 2 bases and J by 2 bases, with 2 bases of the junction left unmatched. The CDR3 runs 14 residues. Germline values: CDR1 MNHEY, CDR2 SVGAGI. As DNA, the CDR3 is TGTGCCAGCAGTTACCGGGACAGACAAGAGACCCAGTACTTC. The encoded protein is CASSYRDRQETQYF.

The chain is built from TRBV6-1 and TRBJ2-1; 10 bases are a match to TRBD1. The J call is in doubt because the DNA end fits TRBJ2-7 better. The CDR3 has 14 residues. Germline values: CDR1 MNHNS, CDR2 SASEGT. In DNA form, the CDR3 reads TGTGCCAGCATAACGGGACAGGGGAACCACGAGCAGTACTTC. Translated, it gives CASITGQGNHEQYF.